A single sample is the source of the 5 T cell receptor beta chains below, sequenced in a study of blood T cell repertoires in COVID-19. Sequenced by immunoSEQ multiplex PCR; TCRdb stores in-frame clones only, minus some. This table holds some 230,000 clones, 82% found once. The sequenced sample consisted of PBMCs or T cells enriched from blood (not recorded which). The receptor set was obtained from a man aged 40-49 years who had recovered from COVID-19.

The gene calls are TRBV9 and TRBJ1-2; D is uncertain. The CDR3 is made up of 13 amino acids. CDR1 is SGDLS and CDR2 is YYNGEE in the germline V gene. V was pared by 0 bases and J by 8 bases, with 11 bases between. The CDR3 DNA sequence: TGTGCCAGCAGCGTAGCCCCCGATCGGGGCTACACCTTC. This sequence encodes CASSVAPDRGYTF.

As for this clone: Other DNA sequences in the sample encode the same CDR3. This chain connects TRBV9 to TRBJ1-5; D call uncertain. In germline, CDR1 is SGDLS, CDR2 YYNGEE. Trimming cost V 0 bases and J 4 bases, with 11 bases left between them. The CDR3 is 15 residues long. In DNA, the CDR3 is TGTGCCAGCAGCGTAGACGGGGTCGGAAATCAGCCCCAGCATTTT. Encoded protein: CASSVDGVGNQPQHF.

The V call is TRBV18, the J call TRBJ1-6; the D is unclear. The length of the CDR3 is 18 residues. CDR1 and CDR2 from the germline V gene are KGHSH and LQKENI. V gave up 6 bases and J gave up 3 bases, with 21 bases separating them. CDR3 protein: CASSPSTRTDFYNSPLHF. For the CDR3, the DNA is TGTGCCAGCTCCCCTTCCACCAGGACGGACTTCTATAATTCACCCCTCCACTTT.

This clone was found once. The genes are TRBV7-2 and TRBJ1-5; the match to TRBD1 covers 7 bases. The length of the CDR3 is 15 residues. The germline CDR1 and CDR2 sequences are SGHTA and FQGNSA. V trimming: 2 bases; J trimming: 4 bases; junction bases outside the gene matches: 5. CDR3 DNA: TGTGCCAGCAGCTTAACAGGGGCGGTGAATCAGCCCCAGCATTTT. Its translation is CASSLTGAVNQPQHF.

V usage is TRBV27 and J usage is TRBJ1-5, with D uncertain. Deletions cut 4 bases from V and 6 bases from J, with 22 bases between. The CDR3 runs 17 residues. Germline CDR1 and CDR2: MNHEY and SMNVEV (reference sequence). CDR3 residues: CASSSREGQFPSQPQHF. CDR3 nucleotide sequence: TGTGCCAGCAGTTCCCGGGAGGGTCAATTCCCGAGTCAGCCCCAGCATTTT.